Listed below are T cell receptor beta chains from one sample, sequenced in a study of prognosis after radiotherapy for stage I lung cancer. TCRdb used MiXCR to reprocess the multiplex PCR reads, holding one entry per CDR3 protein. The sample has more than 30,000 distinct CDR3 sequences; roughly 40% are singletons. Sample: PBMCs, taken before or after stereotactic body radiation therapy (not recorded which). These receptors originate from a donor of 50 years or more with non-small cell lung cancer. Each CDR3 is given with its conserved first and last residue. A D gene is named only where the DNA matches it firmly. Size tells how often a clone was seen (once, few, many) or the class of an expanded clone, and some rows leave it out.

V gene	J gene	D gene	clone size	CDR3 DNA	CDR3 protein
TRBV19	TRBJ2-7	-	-	TGTGCCAGTAGTGCCGGGGGCGGGACCTCGGGGGAGCAGTACTTC	CASSAGGGTSGEQYF
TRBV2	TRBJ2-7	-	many	TGTGCCAGCAGTACCCAGGGTTACGAGCAGTACTTC	CASSTQGYEQYF
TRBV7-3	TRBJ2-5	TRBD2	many	TGTGCCAGCAGCTTTCAAGCGGGAGTCCAAGAGACCCAGTACTTC	CASSFQAGVQETQYF
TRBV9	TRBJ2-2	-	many	TGTGCCAGCAGCCAGTGGGGGTTGGACACCGGGGAGCTGTTTTTT	CASSQWGLDTGELFF
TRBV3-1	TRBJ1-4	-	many	TGTGCCAGCAGTCTCTCGAATGAAAAACTGTTTTTT	CASSLSNEKLFF
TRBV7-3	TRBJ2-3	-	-	TGTGCCAGCAGCTCAATTCACACAGATACGCAGTATTTT	CASSSIHTDTQYF
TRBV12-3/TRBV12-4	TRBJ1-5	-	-	TGTGACAGCAGTTTGGGCAGTGATCAGCCACAGCATTTT	CDSSLGSDQPQHF
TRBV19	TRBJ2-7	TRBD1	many	TGTGCCACCCGAGGACAGGCAAGCTCCTACGAGCAGTACTTC	CATRGQASSYEQYF
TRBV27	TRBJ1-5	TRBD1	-	TGTGCCAGCGGTCCTCGTGGACAGGGGATTTGGAATCAGCCCCATCATTTT	CASGPRGQGIWNQPHHF
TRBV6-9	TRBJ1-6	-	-	TGTGCCAGCAGTGCCTCGAATAATTCAACCCTCCACTTT	CASSASNNSTLHF
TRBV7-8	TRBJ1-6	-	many	TGTGCCAGCAGCCCAGACGGTGAATCACCCCTCCACTTT	CASSPDGESPLHF
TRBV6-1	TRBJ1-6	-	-	TGTGCCAGCACTAGCTCATATAATTCACCCATCCACTTT	CASTSSYNSPIHF
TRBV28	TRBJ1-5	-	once	TGTGCCAGCAACGCAGGGGCCGGGGTGCAACCCAAGCATTTT	CASNAGAGVQPKHF
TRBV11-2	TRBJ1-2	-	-	TGTGCCAGCAGCCCCGGGGGCTCCCTTGGCTACACCTTC	CASSPGGSLGYTF
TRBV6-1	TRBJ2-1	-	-	TGTGCCAGCAGTGGAGTTCCCCTCTTGGAGCAGTTCTTC	CASSGVPLLEQFF
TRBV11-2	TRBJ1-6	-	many	TGTGCCAGCAGCTTAGATCTCAATAATTCACCCCTCCACTTT	CASSLDLNNSPLHF
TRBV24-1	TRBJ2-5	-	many	TGTGCCACCAGTGCCCTCGGAGTCTCCCAAGAGACCCAGTACTTC	CATSALGVSQETQYF
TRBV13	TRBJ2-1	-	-	TGTGCCAGCAGCTTAGTCCCGATGGACTCCTACAATGAGCAGTTCTTC	CASSLVPMDSYNEQFF
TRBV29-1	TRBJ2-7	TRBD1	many	TGCAGCGTTGAAAGCGGACAGGGCTACGAGCAGTACTTC	CSVESGQGYEQYF
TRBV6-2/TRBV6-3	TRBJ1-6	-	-	TGTGCCAGCAGACCGACAGTCTATAATTCACCCCTCCACTTT	CASRPTVYNSPLHF
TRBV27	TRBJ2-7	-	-	TGTGCCAGCAGTTTTTGGGGAACCTACGAGCAGTACTTC	CASSFWGTYEQYF
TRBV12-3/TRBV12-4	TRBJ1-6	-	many	TGTGCCAGCAGCTCGGTCGCAGGGAGGAACTCACCCCTCCACTTT	CASSSVAGRNSPLHF
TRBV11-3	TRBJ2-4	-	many	TGTGCCAGCAGCTCGGGACTCAGCCTAGCCAAAAACATTCAGTACTTC	CASSSGLSLAKNIQYF
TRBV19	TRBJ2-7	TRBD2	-	TGTGCCAGTAGTTCCAAGCGGGAGCCACCCTACGAGCAGTACTTC	CASSSKREPPYEQYF
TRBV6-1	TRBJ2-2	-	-	TGTGCCAGCCTGGATTCGAACACCGGGGAGCTGTTTTTT	CASLDSNTGELFF
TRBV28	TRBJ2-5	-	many	TGTGCCAGCAGTTCCCTGACCCTTCAAGAGACCCAGTACTTC	CASSSLTLQETQYF
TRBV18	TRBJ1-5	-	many	TGTGCCAGCTCACCACCGGACAGACCTTTTAGCAATCAGCCCCAGCATTTT	CASSPPDRPFSNQPQHF
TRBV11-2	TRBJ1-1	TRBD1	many	TGTGCCAGCAGCTTAGATACAGGGGGTCGCACTGAAGCTTTCTTT	CASSLDTGGRTEAFF
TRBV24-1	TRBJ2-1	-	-	TGTGCCACCGGTGATTTAGGGTGGTACAATGAGCAGTTCTTC	CATGDLGWYNEQFF
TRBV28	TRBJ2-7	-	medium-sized	TGTGCCAGCAGTTCGAGCTCCTACGAGCAGTACTTC	CASSSSSYEQYF
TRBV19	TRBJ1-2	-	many	TGTGCCAGTAGTATCACCGGGGGCGTCGGGGGCTACACCTTC	CASSITGGVGGYTF
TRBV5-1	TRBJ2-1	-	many	TGCGCCAGCAGCTTGGGGCAGGCCTCCGGGGAGCAGTTCTTC	CASSLGQASGEQFF
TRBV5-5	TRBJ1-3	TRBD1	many	TGTGCCAGCAGCTTGACGCCCCGGGAACAGGGGATAGGAAACACCATATATTTT	CASSLTPREQGIGNTIYF
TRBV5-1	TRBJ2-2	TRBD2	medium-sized	TGCGCCAGCAGCTTGGCTACTACTAGCGGGGGGCCACCCGGGGAGCTGTTTTTT	CASSLATTSGGPPGELFF
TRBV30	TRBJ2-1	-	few	TGTGCCTGGAGTGCGGCCCATTTTGGTGAGCAGTTCTTC	CAWSAAHFGEQFF
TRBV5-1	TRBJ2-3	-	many	TGCGCCAGCAGCTTCGGAGATACGCAGTATTTT	CASSFGDTQYF
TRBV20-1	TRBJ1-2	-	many	TGCAGTGCTCTAGGGACGTATGGCTACACCTTC	CSALGTYGYTF
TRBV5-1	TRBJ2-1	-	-	TGCGCCAGCAGCTTGTCGAACTCAGGCTACAATGAGCAGTTCTTC	CASSLSNSGYNEQFF
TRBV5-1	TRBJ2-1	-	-	TGCGCCAGCAGCTTAGTCCGGGAACCCAAGCAGTTCTTC	CASSLVREPKQFF
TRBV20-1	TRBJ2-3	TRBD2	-	TGCAGTGCTAGTTCCAGCGGGAGGGCTGCCGATACGCAGTATTTT	CSASSSGRAADTQYF
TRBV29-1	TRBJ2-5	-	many	TGCAGCGGGGGGGTCCAAGAGACCCAGTACTTC	CSGGVQETQYF
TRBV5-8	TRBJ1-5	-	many	TGTGCCAGCAGCCGGTACAGGGAGGGAGGCAATCAGCCCCAGCATTTT	CASSRYREGGNQPQHF
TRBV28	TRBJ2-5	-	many	TGTGCCAGCAGTTTTATGGGAAAAATGGAGACCCAGTACTTC	CASSFMGKMETQYF
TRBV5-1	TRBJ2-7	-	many	TGCGCCAGCAGCTTGGAACGAGAGGGAGACGAGCAGTACTTC	CASSLEREGDEQYF
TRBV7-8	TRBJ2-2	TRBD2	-	TGTGCCAGCAGACTTTGGCGGGGGGACACCGGGGAGCTGTTTTTT	CASRLWRGDTGELFF
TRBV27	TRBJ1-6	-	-	TGTGCCAGCAGCTCTCCAGGAGGAGGGTCTTATAATTCACCCCTCCACTTT	CASSSPGGGSYNSPLHF